Each of the 15 T cell receptor beta chains below was sequenced from the same sample in a study of T cells after yellow fever vaccination. TCRdb processed the 5' RACE reads anew with MiXCR; each CDR3 protein has one entry. Among 340,000 or so distinct CDR3 sequences listed, around 12% were seen once. The material sequenced was CD4+ T cells sorted from PBMCs, taken 15 days after the yellow fever booster vaccination. The source of these receptors is a man aged 18 to 35 who received the YFV17D yellow fever vaccine.

This clonotype was counted a few times. The chain uses TRBV12-3 or TRBV12-4 and TRBJ1-2; TRBD1 agrees at 11 bases. The CDR3 has 15 residues. The trim removed 3 bases at V and 7 bases at J, leaving 7 bases unmatched. CDR3 nucleotides: TGTGCCAGCAGTTTCCCCGGACAGGGGGCGTTTGGCTACACCTTC. As protein: CASSFPGQGAFGYTF.

This chain uses TRBV24-1 with TRBJ2-1, with no clear D. Trimming pared 5 bases from V and 0 bases from J, leaving 10 bases between. The CDR3 is made up of 15 amino acids. CDR1 and CDR2 from the germline V gene are KGHDR and SFDVKD. The CDR3 spells CATSGFFPSYNEQFF. The CDR3, as DNA: TGTGCCACCAGTGGATTCTTCCCCTCCTACAATGAGCAGTTCTTC.

This clonotype showed up just a few times. This chain uses TRBV18 with TRBJ1-6; a possible D gene is TRBD1 (5 bases). This CDR3 is 13 amino acids long. Trimming removed 4 bases at V and 8 bases at J, with 9 bases between. Germline CDR1 KGHSH, CDR2 LQKENI. The CDR3 sequence: CASSQGLDSPLHF. The CDR3, as DNA: TGTGCCAGCTCACAGGGACTTGATTCACCCCTCCACTTT. The variable domain in full, completed from reference TRBV18 and TRBJ1-6, reads NAGVMQNPRHLVRRRGQEARLRCSPMKGHSHVYWYRQLPEEGLKFMVYLQKENIIDESGMPKERFSAEFPKEGPSILRIQQVVRGDSAAYFCASSQGLDSPLHFGNGTRLTVT.

The chain carries TRBV18 and TRBJ2-7; 9 bases map to TRBD2. The CDR3 covers 15 residues. The ends lost 8 bases at V and 2 bases at J; junction bases unmatched: 10. The germline V gene has CDR1 KGHSH and CDR2 LQKENI. CDR3 sequence reads: CASQTTSGFTYEQYF. The DNA of the CDR3 is TGTGCCAGCCAAACGACTAGCGGTTTTACCTACGAGCAGTACTTC.

This clonotype showed up many times. The V and J genes are TRBV5-1 and TRBJ2-3, with 11 bases matching TRBD2. J gave up 4 bases and V 4 bases, and 8 bases lay outside the gene matches. This CDR3 spans 16 amino acids. Germline V gene sequence: CDR1 SGHRS, CDR2 YFSETQ. CDR3 DNA: TGCGCCAGCAGCAGCCTGACTAGCGGGGTCCCAGATACGCAGTATTTT. Its translation: CASSSLTSGVPDTQYF.

The chain is built from TRBV15 and TRBJ2-4; possible D gene TRBD1, 5 bases. V was trimmed by 5 bases and J by 6 bases, leaving 17 bases between them. Germline lookup yields CDR1 LNHNV and CDR2 YYDKDF (reference sequence). CDR3 length: 15 residues. Written as DNA, the CDR3 is TGTGCCACCAGCCTACTGGGCAGCCAGGGAAACATTCAGTACTTC. Translated: CATSLLGSQGNIQYF.

The genes are TRBV9 and TRBJ1-4, with no clear D. The germline V gene encodes CDR1 SGDLS and CDR2 YYNGEE. Trimming cost V 4 bases and J 5 bases, with 9 bases left between them. The CDR3 covers 13 residues. The CDR3 DNA follows: TGTGCCAGCAGCATAAGGTCGAATGAAAAACTGTTTTTT. It codes for CASSIRSNEKLFF.

This clonotype has just a few counts. The chain recombines TRBV7-9 with TRBJ2-3; D not resolved. V dropped 3 bases and J dropped 9 bases, with 13 bases sitting between them. Germline assignment: CDR1 SEHNR and CDR2 FQNEAQ (reference sequence). This CDR3 region has 13 residues. CDR3 sequence reads: CASSFSSTGTQYF. In DNA form, the CDR3 reads TGTGCCAGCAGCTTTTCAAGCACCGGCACGCAGTATTTT.

The chain uses TRBV10-3 and TRBJ1-6; 10 positions agree with TRBD1. The length of the CDR3 is 18 residues. The V segment lost 6 bases and the J segment 7 bases; nucleotides outside the gene matches: 15. CDR1 ENHRY and CDR2 SYGVKD come from the germline V gene. In nucleotides, the CDR3 is TGTGCCATCAGGGATACTGACAGGGGGCAGGCCAGGAATTCACCCCTCCACTTT. It encodes CAIRDTDRGQARNSPLHF.

The chain is built from TRBV11-2 and TRBJ2-2; perhaps TRBD2 as D (5 bases). Germline V gene lookup returns CDR1 SGHAT and CDR2 FQNNGV. This CDR3 contains 16 residues. V lost 1 base and J 4 bases, leaving 13 bases between the germline ends. DNA of the CDR3: TGTGCCAGCAGCTTAGTATGGTTAGCGTCCACCGGGGAGCTGTTTTTT. Its translation: CASSLVWLASTGELFF.

This clonotype was seen more than once but under ten times. This rearrangement joins TRBV3-1 to TRBJ2-5; 11 bases align to TRBD2. J gave up 5 bases and V 2 bases, and 10 bases lay outside the gene matches. Germline CDR1 and CDR2: LGHDT and YNNKEL (reference sequence). This CDR3 comprises 17 residues. Here the CDR3 DNA reads TGTGCCAGCAGCCAAACCCCCCCGACTAGCGGGGAGGAGACCCAGTACTTC. It codes for CASSQTPPTSGEETQYF.

The chain links TRBV9 to TRBJ2-3, with 8 bases that match TRBD2. V lost 4 bases to trimming and J lost 5 bases; unmatched junction nucleotides: 12. This CDR3 is 16 amino acids long. From germline, CDR1 is SGDLS and CDR2 YYNGEE. The CDR3 DNA reads TGTGCCAGCAGCTTCACCTCAGCGGGGGAGGGAGATACGCAGTATTTT. Encoded protein: CASSFTSAGEGDTQYF.

A few counts support this clonotype. The CDR3 reads CASSLGQDGNTQYF. DNA for the CDR3: TGCGCCAGCAGCTTGGGCCAGGACGGTAATACGCAGTATTTT. The chain links TRBV5-1 to TRBJ2-3; D remains ambiguous. This CDR3 comprises 14 residues. V was shortened by 0 bases and J by 7 bases, with 12 bases between the two germline ends. Per the germline V gene, CDR1 is SGHRS and CDR2 is YFSETQ.

The chain combines TRBV3-1 with TRBJ2-2; no firm D call. The CDR3 has 16 residues. V was shortened by 1 base and J by 3 bases, with 12 bases between the two germline ends. Germline values: CDR1 LGHDT, CDR2 YNNKEL (reference sequence). The CDR3 region has the DNA TGTGCCAGCAGCCAAGGAGTCAGTAGATACACCGGGGAGCTGTTTTTT. Its protein is CASSQGVSRYTGELFF.

V and J are TRBV5-4 and TRBJ2-7, with 7 nucleotides matching TRBD1. Trimming removed 4 bases from V and 3 bases from J; junction bases left unmatched: 10. Germline V CDR1 and CDR2: SGHNT, YYREEE (reference sequence). The CDR3 loop spans 15 amino acids. The CDR3 loop reads CASSPAPTGDYEQYV. The CDR3 bases are TGTGCCAGCAGCCCAGCCCCCACAGGGGACTACGAGCAGTACGTC.